The 10 T cell receptor beta chains reported below all come from one sample, sequenced in a study of blood T cell repertoires in COVID-19. The repertoire was sequenced with immunoSEQ multiplex PCR; TCRdb's copy has only in-frame clones and lacks some. In the table there are some 49,000 clones, approximately 95% of which are singletons. The sequencing input was peripheral blood. The receptors originated from a man aged 55 to 70 with COVID-19, enrolled during active disease.

CDR3 in amino acids: CAWKIPSTDTQYF. DNA for the CDR3: TGTGCCTGGAAAATTCCTAGCACAGATACGCAGTATTTT. The gene calls are TRBV30 and TRBJ2-3; unclear D gene. This CDR3 region has 13 residues. Trimming took 4 bases from V and 0 from J, leaving 8 bases between them. In germline, CDR1 is GTSNPN, CDR2 SVGIG (reference sequence).

V is TRBV3-1 (or the pseudogene TRBV3-2) and J is TRBJ2-2; 10 nucleotides match TRBD2. The CDR3 has 15 amino acids. CDR1 is LGHDT, CDR2 YNNKEL, per germline (reference sequence). Germline trimming cut 4 bases from V and 7 bases from J; bases unmatched to any gene: 6. CDR3 bases: TGTGCCAGCAGCCTTGGGCTAGCGGGGGTCGGGGAGCTGTTTTTT. Translation: CASSLGLAGVGELFF.

The chain couples TRBV28 to TRBJ2-7; no definite D call. CDR1 and CDR2 (germline): MDHEN, SYDVKM. The CDR3 runs to 15 residues. Trimming removed 10 bases from V and 3 bases from J, with 22 bases in between. Written as DNA, the CDR3 is TGTGCCACAGTTCCCAGCGCTCCTGCGATCTACGAGCAGTACTTC. As protein: CATVPSAPAIYEQYF.

This chain uses TRBV7-2 with TRBJ2-3; 9 positions match TRBD2. The CDR3 contains 14 residues. The germline V gene encodes CDR1 SGHTA and CDR2 FQGNSA. Trimming cost V 3 bases and J 3 bases; bases outside gene matches: 1. CDR3 loop: CASSFSGRTDTQYF. The CDR3 DNA follows: TGTGCCAGCAGCTTTAGCGGGAGAACAGATACGCAGTATTTT.

V usage is TRBV5-1 and J usage is TRBJ2-7, with D perhaps matching TRBD1 (5 bases). Germline values: CDR1 SGHRS, CDR2 YFSETQ. The CDR3 is 18 amino acids. V was pared by 0 bases and J by 0 bases, with 19 bases between. The CDR3 DNA follows: TGCGCCAGCAGCTTGGGTTCCGTAGGTCGGCAGGGCTCCTACGAGCAGTACTTC. Translating gives CASSLGSVGRQGSYEQYF.

The V and J genes are TRBV19 and TRBJ1-5, with a possible D match to TRBD1 (5 bases). Germline V gene lookup returns CDR1 LNHDA and CDR2 SQIVND (reference sequence). The CDR3 is 15 amino acids. V was shortened by 8 bases and J by 0 bases, with 14 bases between the two germline ends. CDR3 DNA: TGTGCCAGTGCGTGGGGGGGACTTAGCAATCAGCCCCAGCATTTT. Amino acid sequence: CASAWGGLSNQPQHF.

V gene TRBV5-6 combines with J gene TRBJ1-2; D unresolved. The CDR3 runs to 13 residues. Germline values: CDR1 SGHDT, CDR2 YYEEEE. The V end lost 2 bases, the J end lost 5 bases, and 10 bases lay between the germline ends. This CDR3 reads CASSFAREYGYTF. The CDR3 nucleotides read TGTGCCAGCAGCTTTGCTAGGGAGTATGGCTACACCTTC.

In its sample, this clone was seen once. The chain has TRBV3-1 (or the pseudogene TRBV3-2) and TRBJ2-5, with a weak D call TRBD2 (5 bases). The V end lost 0 bases, the J end lost 3 bases, and 14 bases lay between the germline ends. Germline loops: CDR1 LGHDT, CDR2 YNNKEL (reference sequence). The CDR3 is 16 amino acids. The DNA for the CDR3 is TGTGCCAGCAGCCAAGAAACCCTAGCTACCAAAGAGACCCAGTACTTC. Protein sequence: CASSQETLATKETQYF.

The chain carries TRBV2 and TRBJ1-2, with TRBD1 matching over 7 bases. Germline V gene data show CDR1 as SNHLY and CDR2 as FYNNEI. Germline trimming cut 6 bases from V and 6 bases from J; bases unmatched to any gene: 10. This CDR3 is 14 amino acids long. The CDR3 loop reads CASSEQGSVDGYTF. For the CDR3, the DNA is TGTGCCAGCAGCGAACAGGGGAGTGTAGATGGCTACACCTTC.

This clone was detected only once. The chain recombines TRBV5-1 with TRBJ2-4; D gene unclear. The CDR3 has 15 amino acids. CDR1 SGHRS and CDR2 YFSETQ come from the germline V gene. V gave up 2 bases and J gave up 0 bases, with 9 bases separating them. CDR3 sequence (DNA): TGCGCCAGCAGCTTTCCCCCCATAGCCAAAAACATTCAGTACTTC. It yields the protein CASSFPPIAKNIQYF.